This T cell receptor beta chain was observed in a study of cytomegalovirus exposure and HLA in healthy donors. Across the study: The roughly 110 validation repertoires matched the approximately 700 first-cohort repertoires in platform, a later analysis reported.

The repertoire was sequenced with immunoSEQ multiplex PCR; TCRdb's copy has only in-frame clones and lacks some. The sample has roughly 180,000 clones; more than 75% are singletons. About this clone: Its target is unknown.

This CDR3 is built from 15 residues. CDR1 and CDR2 from the germline V gene are MGHDK and SYGVNS. Trimming took 6 bases from V and 0 from J; bases not matched to a gene: 5. Points from the study as a whole: Specific recognition of CMV antigens was confirmed in vitro for a few chains (all CMV-associated).

The clonotype originates from a man between 18 and 35 years old in good health and CMV-seropositive. The chain recombines TRBV25-1 with TRBJ2-7; 10 bases agree with TRBD1. Sequencing was carried out using PBMCs. In DNA, the CDR3 is TGTGCCAGCAGCCCGGGACAGGGGATCTCCTACGAGCAGTACTTC. Translation: CASSPGQGISYEQYF.